This T cell receptor (beta chain) was documented in a study of CD8 T cells in Susac syndrome. Study conclusions and caveats: The study recognized that the number of individuals in its TCR sequencing and HLA analysis was relatively small. About 16 Susac-specific public clones were found in total CD8+ repertoires and roughly five in CD8+ TEMRA repertoires.

An input of about 0.45 to 1 ug of RNA was subjected to reverse transcription using random hexamers. The authors amplified TCR beta CDR3 across 54 Vbeta and 13 Jbeta using immunoSEQ multiplex PCR. Each CDR3 protein is one row after TCRdb ran MiXCR on the immunoSEQ multiplex PCR reads. There are roughly 86,000 distinct CDR3 sequences in the sample; 90% to 97% occur only once, and roughly 0.62% lies in the top ten. Only one count was recorded for this clonotype. Its antigen is unidentified. Material for sequencing was CD8+ T cells from PBMCs. This sequence originates from a human donor with Susac syndrome.

CDR3 protein: CASSPRGATNEKLFF. The CDR3 DNA reads as TGTGCCAGCAGCCCGAGGGGGGCAACTAATGAAAAACTGTTTTTT. The chain is built from TRBV9 and TRBJ1-4; D is possibly TRBD1 (6 bases). CDR1 and CDR2 from the germline V gene are SGDLS and YYNGEE. This CDR3 comprises 15 residues. The V end lost 4 bases, the J end lost 0 bases, and 10 bases lay between the germline ends.